This TCR beta chain was found in a study of shared clonotypes between healthy human individuals. Study overall: CD4 naive and CD4 memory each took three plates per donor, while CD8 naive took two and CD8 memory one. Findings and limits, study-wide: It was expected that sequencing depth would affect clonotype sharing among donors. Generation of non-shared clonotypes was less probable than generation of clonotypes shared by all four donors. Sorted-subset samples were not fully sequenced, rarefaction indicated.

With regard to this clone: Its matching antigen is unknown.

The CDR3 is 16 amino acids. Between the trimmed V and J ends, which lost 4 bases and 5 bases, there was a span of 19 bases. CDR1 is MNHEY, CDR2 SVGAGI, per germline. TCRdb's table, derived via immunoSEQ multiplex PCR, lists solely in-frame clones and lacks some. The table shows around 2.3 million clones, with more than 90% occurring only once. V is TRBV6-5 and J is TRBJ2-3, with D possibly being TRBD2 (6 bases). The sequence derives from a man younger than 30 in good health. Sequenced material: naive CD4+ T cells sorted from blood. Subset denoted: CD45RA+ positively selected. In nucleotides, the CDR3 is TGTGCCAGCAGTTGGGTAGGGCGGGGCGGAGGAGATACGCAGTATTTT. Translated, it gives CASSWVGRGGGDTQYF.